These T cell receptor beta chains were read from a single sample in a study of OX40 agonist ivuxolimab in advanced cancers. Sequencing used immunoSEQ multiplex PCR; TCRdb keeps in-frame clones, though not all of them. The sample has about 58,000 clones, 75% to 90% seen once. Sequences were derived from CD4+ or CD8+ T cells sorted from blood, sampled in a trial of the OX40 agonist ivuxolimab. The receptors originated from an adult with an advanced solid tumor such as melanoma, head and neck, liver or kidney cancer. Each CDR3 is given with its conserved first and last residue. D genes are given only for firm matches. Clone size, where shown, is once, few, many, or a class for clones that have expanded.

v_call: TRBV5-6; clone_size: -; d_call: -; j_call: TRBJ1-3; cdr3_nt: TGTGCCAGCAGCCCTAAAGGACTCTCTGGAAACACCATATATTTT; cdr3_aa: CASSPKGLSGNTIYF
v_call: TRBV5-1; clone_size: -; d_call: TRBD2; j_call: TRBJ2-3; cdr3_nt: TGCGCCAGCAGCTTGGCGACTAGCGGGGGGCTAGATACGCAGTATTTT; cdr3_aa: CASSLATSGGLDTQYF
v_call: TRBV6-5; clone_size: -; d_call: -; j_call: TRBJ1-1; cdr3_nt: TGTGCCAGCAGCCGGGGCCGTTCTGAAGCTTTCTTT; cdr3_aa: CASSRGRSEAFF
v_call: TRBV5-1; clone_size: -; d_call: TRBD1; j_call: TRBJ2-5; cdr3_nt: TGCGCCAGCAGCCCGGGACAGGGGGAAGAGACCCAGTACTTC; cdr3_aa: CASSPGQGEETQYF
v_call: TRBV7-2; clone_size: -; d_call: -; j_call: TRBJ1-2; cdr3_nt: TGTGCCAGCACCCCAGGAGCGGCTAACTATGGCTACACCTTC; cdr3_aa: CASTPGAANYGYTF
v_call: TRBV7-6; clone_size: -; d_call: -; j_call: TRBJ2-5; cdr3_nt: TGTGCCAGCAGCACAGCAGGAGCCAGCCAAGAGACCCAGTACTTC; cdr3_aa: CASSTAGASQETQYF
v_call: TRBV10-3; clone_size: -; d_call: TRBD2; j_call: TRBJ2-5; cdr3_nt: TGTGCCATCAGGGGACTAGCGGGGGGACGTGAGACCCAGTACTTC; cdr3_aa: CAIRGLAGGRETQYF
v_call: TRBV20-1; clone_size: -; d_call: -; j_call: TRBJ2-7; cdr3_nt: TGCAGTGCGATAGCGACCGAGCAGTACTTC; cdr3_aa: CSAIATEQYF
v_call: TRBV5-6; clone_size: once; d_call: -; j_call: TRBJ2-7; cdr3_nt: TGTGCCAGCAGCTCCAGGGTCGAGCAGTACTTC; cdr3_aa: CASSSRVEQYF
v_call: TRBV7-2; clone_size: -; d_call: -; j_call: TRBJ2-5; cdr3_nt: TGTGCCAGCAGCCCCCGTCGGGGTTCGATGGAGACCCAGTACTTC; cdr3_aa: CASSPRRGSMETQYF
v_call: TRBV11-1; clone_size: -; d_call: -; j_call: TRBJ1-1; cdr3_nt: TGTGCCAGCAGTCTATCGTCGGGGGAACGGGCTTTCTTT; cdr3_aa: CASSLSSGERAFF
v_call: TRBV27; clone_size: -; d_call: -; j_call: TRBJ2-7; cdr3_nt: TGTGCCAGCAGGAAACAGGGTTCGTCCTACGAGCAGTACTTC; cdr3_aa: CASRKQGSSYEQYF
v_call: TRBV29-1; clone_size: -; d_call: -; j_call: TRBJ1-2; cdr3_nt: TGCAGCGTTGAAGGGGGGCAGCTTCTCACCTTC; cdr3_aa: CSVEGGQLLTF
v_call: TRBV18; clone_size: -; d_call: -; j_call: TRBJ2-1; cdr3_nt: TGTGCCAGCTCCCAGAGGGAGATTGAGCAGTTCTTC; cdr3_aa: CASSQREIEQFF
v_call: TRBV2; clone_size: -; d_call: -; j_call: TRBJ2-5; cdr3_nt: TGTGCCAGCAGTGGGTTGCAGGGGAGGGTGGAGACCCAGTACTTC; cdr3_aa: CASSGLQGRVETQYF
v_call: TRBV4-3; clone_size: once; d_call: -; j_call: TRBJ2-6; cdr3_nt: TGCGCCAGCAGCCAAGGGCCGGGACGGAGGTCGGGGGCCAACGTCCTGACTTTC; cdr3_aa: CASSQGPGRRSGANVLTF
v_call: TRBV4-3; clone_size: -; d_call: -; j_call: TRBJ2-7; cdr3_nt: TGCGCCAGCAGCCAAGGAGGGGCTGGGGGGAACTACGAGCAGTACTTC; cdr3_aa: CASSQGGAGGNYEQYF
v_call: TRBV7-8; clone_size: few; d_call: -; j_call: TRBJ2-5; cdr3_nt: TGTGCCAGCAGCAACGGACTACCCCAAGAGACCCAGTACTTC; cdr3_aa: CASSNGLPQETQYF
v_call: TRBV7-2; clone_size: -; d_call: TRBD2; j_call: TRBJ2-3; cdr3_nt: TGTGCCAGCAGCTTAGGCGGGGGTGGCACAGATACGCAGTATTTT; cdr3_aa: CASSLGGGGTDTQYF
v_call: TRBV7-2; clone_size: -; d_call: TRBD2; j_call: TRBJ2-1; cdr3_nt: TGTGCCAGCAGCCGGAGCGGGGGGGTGAATGAGCAGTTCTTC; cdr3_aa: CASSRSGGVNEQFF
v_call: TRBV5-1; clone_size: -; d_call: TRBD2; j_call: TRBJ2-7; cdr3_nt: TGCGCCAGCAGGACGGGTGGAGCGGGGTACGAGCAGTACTTC; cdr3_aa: CASRTGGAGYEQYF
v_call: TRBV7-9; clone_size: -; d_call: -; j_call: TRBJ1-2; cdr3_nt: TGTGCCAGCTCCCAGGGGATCTATGGCTACACCTTC; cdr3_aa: CASSQGIYGYTF
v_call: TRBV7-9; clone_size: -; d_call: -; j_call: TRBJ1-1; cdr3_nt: TGTGCCAGCAGCTTATTGGCAGGGAGGTACACTGAAGCTTTCTTT; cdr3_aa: CASSLLAGRYTEAFF
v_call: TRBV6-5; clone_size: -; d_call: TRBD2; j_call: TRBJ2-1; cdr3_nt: TGTGCCAGCAGTTGGCTTAAGCGGGGGCTTGGTGAGCAGTTCTTC; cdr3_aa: CASSWLKRGLGEQFF
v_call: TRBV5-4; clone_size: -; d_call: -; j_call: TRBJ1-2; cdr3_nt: TGTGCCAGCAGCTTGGTGGGGGCTGGAGGCTACACCTTC; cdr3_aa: CASSLVGAGGYTF
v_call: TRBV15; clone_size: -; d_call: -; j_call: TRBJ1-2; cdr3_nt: TGTGCCACCAGCTTAAGATCAGGGTCTCGGAACTATGGCTACACCTTC; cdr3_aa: CATSLRSGSRNYGYTF
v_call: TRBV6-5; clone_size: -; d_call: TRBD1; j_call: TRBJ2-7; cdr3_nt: TGTGCCAGCAGCTTACAGGGGGGATCCTACGAGCAGTACTTC; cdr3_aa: CASSLQGGSYEQYF
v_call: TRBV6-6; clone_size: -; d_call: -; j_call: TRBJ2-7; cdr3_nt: TGTGCCAGCAGTTGGGATCTAGATGACGCCTACGAGCAGTACTTC; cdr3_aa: CASSWDLDDAYEQYF
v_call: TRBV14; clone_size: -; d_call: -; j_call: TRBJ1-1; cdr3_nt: TGTGCCAGCAGCCCCTCGATTGGGGGTCGACTTACTGAAGCTTTCTTT; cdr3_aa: CASSPSIGGRLTEAFF
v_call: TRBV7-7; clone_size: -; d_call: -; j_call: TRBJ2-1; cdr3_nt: TGTGCTAGCAGCTTAGCGACCTACAATGAGCAGTTCTTC; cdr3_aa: CASSLATYNEQFF
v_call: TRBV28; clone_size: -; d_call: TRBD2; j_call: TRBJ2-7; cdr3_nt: TGTGCCAGCAGACCCGGCGGGGGAAGGGAGCAGTACTTC; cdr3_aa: CASRPGGGREQYF
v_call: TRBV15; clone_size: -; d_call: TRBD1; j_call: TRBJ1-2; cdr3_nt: TGTGCCACCAGCACAATCCAGGACAGGTGGAGCTATGGCTACACCTTC; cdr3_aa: CATSTIQDRWSYGYTF
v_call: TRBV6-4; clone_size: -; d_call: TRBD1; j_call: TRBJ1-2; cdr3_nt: TGTGCCAGCAGTGACTCGAACAGGGGAAACTATGGCTACACCTTC; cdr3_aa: CASSDSNRGNYGYTF
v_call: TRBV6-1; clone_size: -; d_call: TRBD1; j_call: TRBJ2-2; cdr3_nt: TGTGCCAGCAGTTCCTTACAGGGGACGACCGGGGAGCTGTTTTTT; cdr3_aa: CASSSLQGTTGELFF
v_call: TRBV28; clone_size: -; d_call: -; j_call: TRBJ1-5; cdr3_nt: TGTGCCAGCAGGACAGCCATAGGTCAGCCCCAGCATTTT; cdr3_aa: CASRTAIGQPQHF
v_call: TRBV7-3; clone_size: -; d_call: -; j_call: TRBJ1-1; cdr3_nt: TGTGCCAGCAGCCCGGGGCCGGGAATCGGCACTGAAGCTTTCTTT; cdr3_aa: CASSPGPGIGTEAFF
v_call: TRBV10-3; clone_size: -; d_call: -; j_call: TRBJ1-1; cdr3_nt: TGTGCCATCAGTGAATGGGAGAACACTGAAGCTTTCTTT; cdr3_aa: CAISEWENTEAFF
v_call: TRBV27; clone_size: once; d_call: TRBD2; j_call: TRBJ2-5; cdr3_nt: TGTGCCAGCAGGGGACTAGCGATCCAAGAGACCCAGTACTTC; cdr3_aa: CASRGLAIQETQYF
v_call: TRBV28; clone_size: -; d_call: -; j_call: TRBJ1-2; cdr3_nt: TGTGCCAGCAGTTTAGTGGGCTATGGCTACACCTTC; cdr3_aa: CASSLVGYGYTF
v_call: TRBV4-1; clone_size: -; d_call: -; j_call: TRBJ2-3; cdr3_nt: TGCGCCAGCAGCCAAGAAAGGGGGAATACGCAGTATTTT; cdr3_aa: CASSQERGNTQYF
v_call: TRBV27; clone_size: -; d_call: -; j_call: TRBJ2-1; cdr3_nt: TGTGCCAGCACGGTGCAGGGCACCTACAATGAGCAGTTCTTC; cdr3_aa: CASTVQGTYNEQFF
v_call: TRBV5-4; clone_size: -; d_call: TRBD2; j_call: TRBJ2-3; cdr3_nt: TGTGCCAGCAGCTTGGAACGGGGGGGGCGGTCAGATACGCAGTATTTT; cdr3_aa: CASSLERGGRSDTQYF
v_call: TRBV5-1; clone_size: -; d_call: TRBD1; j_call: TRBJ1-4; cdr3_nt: TGCGCCAGCAGCGGAGCGGGACAGGGGGCGGCGACTAATGAAAAACTGTTTTTT; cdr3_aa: CASSGAGQGAATNEKLFF
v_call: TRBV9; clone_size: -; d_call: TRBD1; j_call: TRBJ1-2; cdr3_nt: TGTGCCAGCAGCGCGGAGGGGGCGCTGGGCTATGGCTACACCTTC; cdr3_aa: CASSAEGALGYGYTF
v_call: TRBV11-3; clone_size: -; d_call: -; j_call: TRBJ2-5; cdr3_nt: TGTGCCAGCAGTCATGGGGCCAGTTGGGGAACCCAGTACTTC; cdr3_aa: CASSHGASWGTQYF